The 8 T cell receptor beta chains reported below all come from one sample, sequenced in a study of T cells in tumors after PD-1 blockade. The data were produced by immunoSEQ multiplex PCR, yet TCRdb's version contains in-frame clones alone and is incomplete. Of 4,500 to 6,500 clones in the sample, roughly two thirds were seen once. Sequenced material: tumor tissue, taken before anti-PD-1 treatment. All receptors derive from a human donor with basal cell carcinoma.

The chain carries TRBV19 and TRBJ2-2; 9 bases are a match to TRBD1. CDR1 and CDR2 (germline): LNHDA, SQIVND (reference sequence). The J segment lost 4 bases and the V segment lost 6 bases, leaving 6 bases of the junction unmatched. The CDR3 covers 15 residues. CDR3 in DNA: TGTGCCAGTAGAACCGGGACAGGGACCACCGGGGAGCTGTTTTTT. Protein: CASRTGTGTTGELFF. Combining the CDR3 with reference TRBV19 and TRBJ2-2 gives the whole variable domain DGGITQSPKYLFRKEGQNVTLSCEQNLNHDAMYWYRQDPGQGLRLIYYSQIVNDFQKGDIAEGYSVSREKKESFPLTVTSAQKNPTAFYLCASRTGTGTTGELFFGEGSRLTVL.

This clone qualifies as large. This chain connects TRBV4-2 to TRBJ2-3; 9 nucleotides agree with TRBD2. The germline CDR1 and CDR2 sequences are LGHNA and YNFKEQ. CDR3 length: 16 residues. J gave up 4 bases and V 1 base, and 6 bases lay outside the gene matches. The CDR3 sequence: CASSQAVRGGSDTQYF. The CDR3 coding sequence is TGTGCCAGCAGCCAAGCTGTGCGGGGGGGTTCAGATACGCAGTATTTT.

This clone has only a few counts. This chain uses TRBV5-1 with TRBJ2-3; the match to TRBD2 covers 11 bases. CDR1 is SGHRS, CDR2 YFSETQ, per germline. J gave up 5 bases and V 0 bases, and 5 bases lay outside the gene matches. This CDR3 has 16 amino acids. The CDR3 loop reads CASSLDSGGAEDTQYF. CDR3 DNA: TGCGCCAGCAGCTTGGATAGCGGGGGGGCCGAAGATACGCAGTATTTT.

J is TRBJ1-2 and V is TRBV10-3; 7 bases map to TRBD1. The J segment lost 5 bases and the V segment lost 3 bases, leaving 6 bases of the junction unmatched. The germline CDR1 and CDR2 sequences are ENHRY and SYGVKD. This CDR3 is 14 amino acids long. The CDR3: CAISETGTAYGYTF. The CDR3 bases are TGTGCCATCAGTGAAACCGGGACAGCATATGGCTACACCTTC.

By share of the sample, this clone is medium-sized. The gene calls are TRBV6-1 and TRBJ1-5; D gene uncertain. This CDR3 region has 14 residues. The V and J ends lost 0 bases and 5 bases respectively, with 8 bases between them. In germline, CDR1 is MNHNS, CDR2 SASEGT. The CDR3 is CASSEAQGYQPQHF. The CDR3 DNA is TGTGCCAGCAGTGAAGCCCAAGGCTATCAGCCCCAGCATTTT.

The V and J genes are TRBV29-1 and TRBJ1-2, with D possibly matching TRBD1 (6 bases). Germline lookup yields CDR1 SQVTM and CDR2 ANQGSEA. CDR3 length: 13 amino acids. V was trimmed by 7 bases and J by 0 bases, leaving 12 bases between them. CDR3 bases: TGCAGCGCGCCCCAGGGGTCTAACTATGGCTACACCTTC. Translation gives CSAPQGSNYGYTF.

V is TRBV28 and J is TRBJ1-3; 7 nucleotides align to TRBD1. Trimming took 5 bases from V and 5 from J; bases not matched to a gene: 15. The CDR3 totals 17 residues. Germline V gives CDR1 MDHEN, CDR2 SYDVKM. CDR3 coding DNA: TGTGCCAGCAGTATTTCCGGGACAGCCGGTAGAAGAAACACCATATATTTT. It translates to CASSISGTAGRRNTIYF. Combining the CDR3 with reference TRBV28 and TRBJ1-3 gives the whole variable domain DVKVTQSSRYLVKRTGEKVFLECVQDMDHENMFWYRQDPGLGLRLIYFSYDVKMKEKGDIPEGYSVSREKKERFSLILESASTNQTSMYLCASSISGTAGRRNTIYFGEGSWLTVV.

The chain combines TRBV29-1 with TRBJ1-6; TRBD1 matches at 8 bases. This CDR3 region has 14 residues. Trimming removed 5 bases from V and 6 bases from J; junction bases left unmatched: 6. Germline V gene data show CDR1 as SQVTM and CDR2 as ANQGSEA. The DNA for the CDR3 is TGCAGCGTTTCAGGGGGCTCCCTTAATTCACCCCTCCACTTT. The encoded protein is CSVSGGSLNSPLHF.